What follows are 2 T cell receptor beta chains derived from one specimen sequenced in a study of Ad26.COV2.S vaccination and SARS-CoV-2 variants. Data came from immunoSEQ multiplex PCR; TCRdb stores just in-frame clones and leaves some out. The sample contains hundreds of thousands of clones, 70% to 90% of which appear only once. The treatment: 15 to 20 received Ad26.COV2.S at low or high dose, single or two shots; about 5 received placebo; per-sample allocation not given. Vaccine and placebo recipients were sampled on day 63 after the first injection. The sample consisted of peripheral blood, taken in a trial of Ad26.COV2.S vaccine versus placebo. These receptors all come from a person aged 18-65 years who received the Ad26.COV2.S COVID-19 vaccine or a placebo.

This sequence joins TRBV29-1 and TRBJ2-1, with TRBD2 as a possible D gene (6 bases). Germline CDR1 and CDR2: SQVTM and ANQGSEA. The CDR3 is 16 residues long. The V end was cut by 3 bases, the J end by 4 bases, with 19 bases between. The CDR3 nucleotides read TGCAGCGTTGAGATTTTCTCGGGAGTTATATACAATGAGCAGTTCTTC. It yields the protein CSVEIFSGVIYNEQFF.

The chain joins TRBV6-5 to TRBJ2-3; D is ambiguous. Germline CDR1 reads MNHEY; CDR2 reads SVGAGI. V was clipped by 4 bases and J by 4 bases, with 9 bases between them. This CDR3 is built from 13 residues. The CDR3 region is CASSWASADTQYF. The CDR3, as DNA: TGTGCCAGCAGTTGGGCGTCCGCAGATACGCAGTATTTT.